This T cell receptor beta chain was sequenced during a study of blood T cell repertoires in COVID-19. Sequenced by immunoSEQ multiplex PCR; TCRdb stores in-frame clones only, minus some. The table records 200,000 to 300,000 clones, about 90% of them present only once. Sequencing used peripheral blood. The receptor was isolated from a man in his sixties with acute or convalescent COVID-19.

DNA for the CDR3: TGTGCCAGCAGTCCGGACAGGGGTGGGATGAGCAATCAGCCCCAGCATTTT. The encoded protein is CASSPDRGGMSNQPQHF. The gene calls are TRBV6-2 or TRBV6-3 and TRBJ1-5; 9 bases match TRBD1. The CDR3 covers 17 residues. Germline loops: CDR1 MNHEY, CDR2 SVGEGT. With V trimmed by 5 bases and J by 1 base, 9 bases remained unmatched.